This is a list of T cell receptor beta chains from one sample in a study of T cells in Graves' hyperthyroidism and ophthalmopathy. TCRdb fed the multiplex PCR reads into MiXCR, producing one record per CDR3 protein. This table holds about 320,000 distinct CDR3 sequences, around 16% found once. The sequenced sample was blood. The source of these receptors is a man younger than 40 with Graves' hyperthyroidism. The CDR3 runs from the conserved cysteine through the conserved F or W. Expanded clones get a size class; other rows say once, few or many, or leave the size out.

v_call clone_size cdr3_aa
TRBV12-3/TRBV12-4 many CASSTIGASGISTDTQYF
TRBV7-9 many CASSLGDVAGPGGHEQFF
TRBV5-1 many CASSPGTGVNTEAFF
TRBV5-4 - CASSFLGSYEQFF
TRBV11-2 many CASSVPGRGGDGYTF
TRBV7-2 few CASSFGTSGNTIYF
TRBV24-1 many CATSDLGREYQETQYF
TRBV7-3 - CASSTPKGTSGPTDTQYF
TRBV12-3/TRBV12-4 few CASTNPGILSGNTIYF
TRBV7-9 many CASSPKYLSSYEQYF
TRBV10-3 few CAIRAAGGGTDTQYF
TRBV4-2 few CASSHGGGPYEQYF
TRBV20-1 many CSAAPVDRGSYEQYF
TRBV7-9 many CASGPGTVQETQYF
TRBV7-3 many CASSLYPPETQYF
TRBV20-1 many CSAREGSGSYEQFF
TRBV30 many CAWSNRRIGVAFF
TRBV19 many CASSMGVSNTGELFF
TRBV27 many CASSKQGKGGYTF
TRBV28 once CASSLGVEGQYF
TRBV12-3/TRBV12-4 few CASSWGVPGEAQYF
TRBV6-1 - CASSPGDLMKAFF
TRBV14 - CASSRGTGDGYTF
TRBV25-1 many CASSEYQGGSTEAFF
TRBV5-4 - CASSFSPGYDNEQFF
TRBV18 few CASSRQARTEAFF
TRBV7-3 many CASEAGFGNEQFF
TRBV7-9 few CASSGQGRVGRASETQYF
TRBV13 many CASSIRGGGEQYF
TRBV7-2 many CASSLGRLSSYNEQFF
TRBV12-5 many CASGLFLGQGRGQPQHF
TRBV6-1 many CASSPSGLAYEQYF
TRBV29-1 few CSVDSPGGTEAFF
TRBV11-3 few CASSFSAAMNTEAFF
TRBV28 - CASRDTGFLSEKLFF
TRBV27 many CASSLTRGSSYNEQFF
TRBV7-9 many CASSRGRGGTEAFF
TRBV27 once CASTKGGIDRDGAEAFF
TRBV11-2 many CASRSNPTAHMNTEAFF
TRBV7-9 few CASSLGSGTTEAFF
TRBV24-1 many CATSETDRAEQYF
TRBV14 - CASSQSAFSTDTQYF
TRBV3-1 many CASSRLGGGETQYF
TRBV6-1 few CASSTTVRDILGPQHF
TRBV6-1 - CASSTAGYGYTF
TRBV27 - CASKGALAAVAYEQYF
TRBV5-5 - CANSLGVQEIQYF
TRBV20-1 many CSARDREILIRDEQFF
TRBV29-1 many CSVTFGGGTDTQYF
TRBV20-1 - CSASRGTSYNEQFF